This TCR beta chain was identified during a study of Graves' ophthalmopathy and Graves' hyperthyroidism. Study observations and caveats: With a specificity of 72.22% and a sensitivity of over 65%, the model predicted ophthalmopathy progression. Discriminating ophthalmopathy from stable hyperthyroidism, a 13-signature model attained a sensitivity of over 85% and a specificity of roughly 81%.

A remark on this clonotype: Antigen unknown.

V was clipped by 6 bases and J by 1 base; unmatched bases: 10. This CDR3 has 17 amino acids. Germline loops: CDR1 MDHEN, CDR2 SYDVKM. The TCR beta CDR3 regions underwent amplification from RNA transcripts. Investigators did first-round RT-PCR with HTBI primers, then second-round multiplex PCR. TCRdb reprocessed the multiplex PCR reads with MiXCR, giving one entry per CDR3 protein. Altogether hundreds of thousands of distinct CDR3 sequences are present, about 20% being singletons, with the ten largest covering roughly 7.4%. It was from about 10 ml of fresh peripheral blood that the PBMCs came. Material: peripheral blood. This TCR was recovered from a woman aged 18-30 years with stable Graves' hyperthyroidism. Some clones in this sample may be carry-over from other donors' samples. The chain joins TRBV28 to TRBJ2-7, with 12 bases that match TRBD1. DNA for the CDR3: TGTGCCAGCAGAAGTCCGGGACAGGGGGCCGGTTCCTACGAGCAGTACTTC. Its protein is CASRSPGQGAGSYEQYF.